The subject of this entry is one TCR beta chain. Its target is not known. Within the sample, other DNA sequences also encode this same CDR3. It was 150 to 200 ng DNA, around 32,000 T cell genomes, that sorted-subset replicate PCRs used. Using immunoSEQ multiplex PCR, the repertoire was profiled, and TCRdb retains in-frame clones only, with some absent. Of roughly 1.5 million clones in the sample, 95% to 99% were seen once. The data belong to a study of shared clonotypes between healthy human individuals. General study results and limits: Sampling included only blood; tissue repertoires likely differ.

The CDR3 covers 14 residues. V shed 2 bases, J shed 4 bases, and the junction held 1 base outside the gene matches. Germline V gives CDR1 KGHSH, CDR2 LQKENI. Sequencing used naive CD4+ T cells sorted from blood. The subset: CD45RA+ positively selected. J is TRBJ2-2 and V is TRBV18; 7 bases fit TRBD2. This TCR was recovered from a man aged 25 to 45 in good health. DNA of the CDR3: TGTGCCAGCTCACCAACGGGGGGCACCGGGGAGCTGTTTTTT. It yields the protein CASSPTGGTGELFF.